This is a list of T cell receptor beta chains from one sample in a study of CD8 T cells in ankylosing spondylitis. Each CDR3 protein gets one entry after TCRdb re-called the 5' RACE reads with MiXCR. The sample holds 300,000 to 400,000 distinct CDR3 sequences, roughly 10% seen once. The sequenced sample consisted of blood, either unsorted or a sorted T cell fraction (not recorded which). The source of these receptors is a female donor with ankylosing spondylitis or in good health (not recorded which). The CDR3 runs from the conserved cysteine through the conserved F or W. Each record gives: J gene, clone size, D gene, V gene, CDR3 DNA, CDR3 protein. The D gene is left open where the match is weak. Not all rows give a size; the values are once, few, many and, for expanded clones, a class.

TRBJ1-1,many,NA,TRBV28,TGTGCCAGCCGTTGGGGAGGCACTGAAGCTTTCTTT,CASRWGGTEAFF
TRBJ1-2,many,TRBD1,TRBV9,TGTGCCAGCAGCGCCGGGGACAGAAGGGGTGGCTACACCTTC,CASSAGDRRGGYTF
TRBJ1-6,many,NA,TRBV20-1,TGCGGGAAAGGGGTATCCTATAATTCACCCCTCCACTTT,CGKGVSYNSPLHF
TRBJ2-3,NA,TRBD2,TRBV4-2,TGTGCCAGCAGCCAAGGTCCAGCGGGGGCCAGCACAGATACGCAGTATTTT,CASSQGPAGASTDTQYF
TRBJ1-6,NA,TRBD1,TRBV19,TGTGCCAGTAGTACACCGGGACAGTATAATTCACCCCTCCACTTT,CASSTPGQYNSPLHF
TRBJ2-1,few,TRBD2,TRBV20-1,TGCAGTGTCGATGGTAGCGGGAGGGGTGAGCAGTTCTTC,CSVDGSGRGEQFF
TRBJ2-7,many,NA,TRBV20-1,TGCAGTGCCGAACCGTGGGATCGGGCCTACGAGCAGTACTTC,CSAEPWDRAYEQYF
TRBJ2-7,few,NA,TRBV5-1,TGCGCCAGCAGCCCGGGCGGACCGTCCTACGAGCAGTACTTC,CASSPGGPSYEQYF
TRBJ2-3,many,TRBD2,TRBV5-1,TGCGCCAGCACCATGTGGGGGGGAGGCACAGATACGCAGTATTTT,CASTMWGGGTDTQYF
TRBJ2-1,NA,NA,TRBV20-1,TGCTGTGCTAGAGACGGGACCCCCGGGTTCTACAATGAGCAGTTCTTC,CCARDGTPGFYNEQFF
TRBJ2-1,many,TRBD2,TRBV5-1,TGCGCCAGCAGCTACGAAGCGGGGAGCTCCTACAATGAGCAGTTCTTC,CASSYEAGSSYNEQFF
TRBJ1-2,many,NA,TRBV4-3,TGCGCCAGCAGCCAAGAACGGTCCTCAAACTATGGCTACACCTTC,CASSQERSSNYGYTF
TRBJ2-1,many,TRBD1,TRBV10-1,TGCGCCACCTCCGGACAGGGGGTGGGAGAGCAGTTCTTC,CATSGQGVGEQFF
TRBJ1-2,many,TRBD1,TRBV4-2,TGTGCCAGCAGCCCCGGACAGGGGAATTCGGAAGGCTACACCTTC,CASSPGQGNSEGYTF
TRBJ2-3,many,NA,TRBV9,TGTGCCAGCAGCGTAACTAGTAATCCAGATACGCAGTATTTT,CASSVTSNPDTQYF
TRBJ1-2,few,NA,TRBV5-1,TGCGCCAGCAGCTCTGGGGGGCAGCCAGCAATCTATGGCTACACCTTC,CASSSGGQPAIYGYTF
TRBJ1-1,NA,TRBD1,TRBV28,TGTGCCAGCAGCCTTCCTTCCGGGACAGGGGGCGCCGGGGCTTTCTTT,CASSLPSGTGGAGAFF
TRBJ2-5,many,NA,TRBV29-1,TGCAGCGTTGATTTCAACCAAGAGACCCAGTACTTC,CSVDFNQETQYF
TRBJ2-3,NA,NA,TRBV5-1,TGCGCCAGCAGCTTGGACAGTAAAAATACGCAGTATTTT,CASSLDSKNTQYF
TRBJ2-1,many,NA,TRBV5-1,TGCGCCAGCAGCTCCGACAGGTCAAGCTCCTACAATGAGCAGTTCTTC,CASSSDRSSSYNEQFF
TRBJ1-1,NA,NA,TRBV5-6,TGTGCCAGCAGCAAAGGCGCTGAAGCTTTCTTT,CASSKGAEAFF
TRBJ2-7,few,NA,TRBV7-6,TGTGCCAGCAGCTTAGCCGACAGGTCCTCGGAGCAGTACTTC,CASSLADRSSEQYF
TRBJ2-7,many,TRBD1,TRBV10-3,TGTGCCATCAGCCGGACAGGGTCCTCCTACGAGCAGTACTTC,CAISRTGSSYEQYF
TRBJ2-2,NA,TRBD2,TRBV20-1,TGCAGTGGTGGGACTAGCCAAGCGACCGGGGAGCTGTTTTTT,CSGGTSQATGELFF
TRBJ2-7,few,TRBD2,TRBV7-2,TGTGCCAGCAGACCCCAAGGGACTAGCGGCTACGAGCAGTACTTC,CASRPQGTSGYEQYF
TRBJ2-1,NA,NA,TRBV15,TGTGCCACCAGCAGGCCCGAGGGGAGAAACTACAATGAGCAGTTCTTC,CATSRPEGRNYNEQFF
TRBJ1-3,many,TRBD1,TRBV29-1,TGCAGCGTCCGCGACAGGGACCACACCATATATTTT,CSVRDRDHTIYF
TRBJ1-3,few,NA,TRBV12-3/TRBV12-4,TGTGCCAGCAGTTCGCCTCTCGGGGGATTAGAAGGAAACACCATATATTTT,CASSSPLGGLEGNTIYF
TRBJ2-4,NA,TRBD2,TRBV3-1,TGTGCCAGCAGCCAAGTACGAGCGGGAGGGTTCAAAAACATTCAGTACTTC,CASSQVRAGGFKNIQYF